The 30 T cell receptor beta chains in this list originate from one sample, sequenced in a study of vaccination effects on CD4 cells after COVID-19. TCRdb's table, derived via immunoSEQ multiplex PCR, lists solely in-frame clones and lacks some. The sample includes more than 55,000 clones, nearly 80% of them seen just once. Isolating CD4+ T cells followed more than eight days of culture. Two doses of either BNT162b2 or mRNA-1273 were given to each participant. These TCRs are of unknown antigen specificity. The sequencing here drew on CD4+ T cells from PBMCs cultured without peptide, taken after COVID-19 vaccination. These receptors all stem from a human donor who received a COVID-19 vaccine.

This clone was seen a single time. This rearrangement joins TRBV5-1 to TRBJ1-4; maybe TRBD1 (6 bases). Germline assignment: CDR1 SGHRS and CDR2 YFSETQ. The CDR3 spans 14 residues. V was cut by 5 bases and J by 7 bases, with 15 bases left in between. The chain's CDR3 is CASSHQGRGEKLFF. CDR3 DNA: TGCGCCAGCAGTCACCAGGGGAGAGGTGAAAAACTGTTTTTT.

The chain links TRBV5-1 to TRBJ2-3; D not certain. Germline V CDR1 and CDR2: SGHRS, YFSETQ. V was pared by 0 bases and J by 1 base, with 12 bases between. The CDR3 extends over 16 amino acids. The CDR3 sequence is CASSLDGVSGTDTQYF. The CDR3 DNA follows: TGCGCCAGCAGCTTGGATGGGGTTTCGGGCACAGATACGCAGTATTTT. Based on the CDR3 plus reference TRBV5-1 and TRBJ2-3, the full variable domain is KAGVTQTPRYLIKTRGQQVTLSCSPISGHRSVSWYQQTPGQGLQFLFEYFSETQRNKGNFPGRFSGRQFSNSRSEMNVSTLELGDSALYLCASSLDGVSGTDTQYFGPGTRLTVL.

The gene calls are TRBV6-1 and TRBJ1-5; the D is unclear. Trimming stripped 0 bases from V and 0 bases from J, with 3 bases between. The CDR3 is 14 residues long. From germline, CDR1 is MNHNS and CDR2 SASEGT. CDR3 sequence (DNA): TGTGCCAGCAGTGAAGCACCTAGCAATCAGCCCCAGCATTTT. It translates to CASSEAPSNQPQHF.

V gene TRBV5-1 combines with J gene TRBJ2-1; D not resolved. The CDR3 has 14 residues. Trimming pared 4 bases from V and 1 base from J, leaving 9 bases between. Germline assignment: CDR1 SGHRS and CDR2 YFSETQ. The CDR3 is CASSPSSSYNEQFF. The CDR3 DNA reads TGCGCCAGCAGCCCCTCCTCATCCTACAATGAGCAGTTCTTC.

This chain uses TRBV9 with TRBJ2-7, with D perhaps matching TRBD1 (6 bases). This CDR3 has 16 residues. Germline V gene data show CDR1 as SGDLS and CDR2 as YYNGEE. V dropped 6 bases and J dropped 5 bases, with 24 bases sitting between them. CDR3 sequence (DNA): TGTGCCAGCATCCTTTCGTCGGGGCAGGGGAAGGACGAGCAGTACTTC. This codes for CASILSSGQGKDEQYF.

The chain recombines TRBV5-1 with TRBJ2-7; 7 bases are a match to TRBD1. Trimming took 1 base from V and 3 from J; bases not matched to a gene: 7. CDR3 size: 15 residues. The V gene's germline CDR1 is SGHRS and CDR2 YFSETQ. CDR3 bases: TGCGCCAGCAGCTTGTCTCAGGGGGTACTCTACGAGCAGTACTTC. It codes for CASSLSQGVLYEQYF.

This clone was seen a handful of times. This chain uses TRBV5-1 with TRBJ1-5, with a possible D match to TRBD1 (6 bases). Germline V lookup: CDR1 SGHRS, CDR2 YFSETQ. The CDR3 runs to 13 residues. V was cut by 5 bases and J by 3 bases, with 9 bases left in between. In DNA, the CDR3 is TGCGCCAGCAGACAGGGCGTCAATCAGCCCCAGCATTTT. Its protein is CASRQGVNQPQHF.

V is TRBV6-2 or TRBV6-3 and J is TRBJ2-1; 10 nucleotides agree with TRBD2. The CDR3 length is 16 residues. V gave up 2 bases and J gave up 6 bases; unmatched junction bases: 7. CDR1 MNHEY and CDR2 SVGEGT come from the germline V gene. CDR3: CASSYGGSGGFNEQFF. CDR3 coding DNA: TGTGCCAGCAGTTACGGGGGTAGCGGGGGGTTCAATGAGCAGTTCTTC.

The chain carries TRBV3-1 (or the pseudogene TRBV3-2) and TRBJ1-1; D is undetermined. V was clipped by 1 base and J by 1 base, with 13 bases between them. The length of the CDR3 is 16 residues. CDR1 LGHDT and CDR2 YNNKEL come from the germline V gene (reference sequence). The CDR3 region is CASSQVESARNTEAFF. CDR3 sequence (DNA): TGTGCCAGCAGCCAAGTAGAGAGTGCCAGGAACACTGAAGCTTTCTTT.

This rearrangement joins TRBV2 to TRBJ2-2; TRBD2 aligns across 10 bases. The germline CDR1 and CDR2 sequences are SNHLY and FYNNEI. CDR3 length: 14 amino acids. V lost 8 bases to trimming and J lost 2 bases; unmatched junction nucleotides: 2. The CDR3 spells CASRTSGNTGELFF. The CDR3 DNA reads TGTGCCAGCCGGACTAGCGGAAACACCGGGGAGCTGTTTTTT.

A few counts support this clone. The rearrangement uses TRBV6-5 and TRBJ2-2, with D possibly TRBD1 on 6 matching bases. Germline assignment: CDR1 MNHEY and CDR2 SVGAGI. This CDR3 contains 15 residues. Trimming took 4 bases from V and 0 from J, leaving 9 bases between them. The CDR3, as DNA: TGTGCCAGCAGTTGGGACACCCCGAACACCGGGGAGCTGTTTTTT. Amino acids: CASSWDTPNTGELFF.

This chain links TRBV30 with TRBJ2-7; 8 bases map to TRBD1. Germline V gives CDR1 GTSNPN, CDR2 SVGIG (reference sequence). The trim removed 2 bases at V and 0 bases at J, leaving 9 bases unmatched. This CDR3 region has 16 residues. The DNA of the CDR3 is TGTGCCTGGAGTTATATAGGGACAGGAGCCTCCTACGAGCAGTACTTC. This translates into CAWSYIGTGASYEQYF.

CDR3 bases: TGTGCCAGCAGCTCGGACAGGGGGCCCTATGGCTACACCTTC. Protein sequence: CASSSDRGPYGYTF. The genes are TRBV7-2 and TRBJ1-2, with TRBD1 identical over 11 bases. V shed 4 bases and J 4 bases; nucleotides not matched to a gene: 2. The CDR3 sequence is 14 residues long. Per germline, CDR1 SGHTA and CDR2 FQGNSA.

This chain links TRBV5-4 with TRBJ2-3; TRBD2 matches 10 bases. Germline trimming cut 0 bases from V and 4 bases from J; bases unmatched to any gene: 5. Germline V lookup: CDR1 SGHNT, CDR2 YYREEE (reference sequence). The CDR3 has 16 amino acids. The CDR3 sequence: CASSLGSGRASDTQYF. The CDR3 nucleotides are TGTGCCAGCAGCTTGGGCAGCGGGAGGGCGTCAGATACGCAGTATTTT.

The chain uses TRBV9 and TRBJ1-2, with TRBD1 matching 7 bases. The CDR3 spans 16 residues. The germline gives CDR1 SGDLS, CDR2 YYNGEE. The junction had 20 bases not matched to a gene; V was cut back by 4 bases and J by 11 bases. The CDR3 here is CASSPSTGGLAGGYTF. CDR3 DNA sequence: TGTGCCAGCAGCCCCTCCACCGGGGGGTTGGCAGGGGGATACACCTTC.

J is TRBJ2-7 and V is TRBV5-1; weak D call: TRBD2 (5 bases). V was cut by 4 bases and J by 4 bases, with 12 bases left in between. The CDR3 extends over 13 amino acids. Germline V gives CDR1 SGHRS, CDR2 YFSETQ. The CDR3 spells CASSPAGSYEQYF. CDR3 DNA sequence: TGCGCCAGCAGCCCGGCGGGCTCGTACGAGCAGTACTTC.

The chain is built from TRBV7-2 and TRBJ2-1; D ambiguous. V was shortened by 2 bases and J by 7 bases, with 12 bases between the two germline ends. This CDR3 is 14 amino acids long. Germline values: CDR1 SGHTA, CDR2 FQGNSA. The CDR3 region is CASSLLFTRNEQFF. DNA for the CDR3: TGTGCCAGCAGCTTACTATTTACTCGAAATGAGCAGTTCTTC.

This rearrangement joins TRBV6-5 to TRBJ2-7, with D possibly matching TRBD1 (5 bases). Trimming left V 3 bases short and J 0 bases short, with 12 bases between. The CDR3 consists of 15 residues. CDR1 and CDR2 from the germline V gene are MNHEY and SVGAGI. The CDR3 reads CASSYSYRSSYEQYF. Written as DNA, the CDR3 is TGTGCCAGCAGTTATTCGTACAGGAGCTCCTACGAGCAGTACTTC.

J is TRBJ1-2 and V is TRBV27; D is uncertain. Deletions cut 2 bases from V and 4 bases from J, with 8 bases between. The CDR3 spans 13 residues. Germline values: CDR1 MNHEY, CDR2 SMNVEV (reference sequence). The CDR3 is CASSLRASYGYTF. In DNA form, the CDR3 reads TGTGCCAGCAGTTTAAGGGCCTCCTATGGCTACACCTTC.

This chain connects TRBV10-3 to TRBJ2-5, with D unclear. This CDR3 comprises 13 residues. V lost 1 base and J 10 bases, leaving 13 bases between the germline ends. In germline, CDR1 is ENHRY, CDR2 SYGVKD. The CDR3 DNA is TGTGCCATCAGTGAGTTGGAGTTTTCGATCCAGTACTTC. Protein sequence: CAISELEFSIQYF.

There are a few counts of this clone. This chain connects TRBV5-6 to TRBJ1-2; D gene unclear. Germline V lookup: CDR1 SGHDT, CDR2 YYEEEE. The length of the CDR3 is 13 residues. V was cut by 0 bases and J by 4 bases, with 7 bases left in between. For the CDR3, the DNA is TGTGCCAGCAGCTTGGAGAGGGTCTATGGCTACACCTTC. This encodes CASSLERVYGYTF. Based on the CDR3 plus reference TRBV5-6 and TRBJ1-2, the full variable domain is DAGVTQSPTHLIKTRGQQVTLRCSPKSGHDTVSWYQQALGQGPQFIFQYYEEEERQRGNFPDRFSGHQFPNYSSELNVNALLLGDSALYLCASSLERVYGYTFGSGTRLTVV.

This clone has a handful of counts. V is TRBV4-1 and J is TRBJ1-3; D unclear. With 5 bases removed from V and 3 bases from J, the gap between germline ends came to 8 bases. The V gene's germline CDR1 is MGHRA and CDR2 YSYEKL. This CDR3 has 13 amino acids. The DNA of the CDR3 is TGCGCCAGCAGCGGAGACATTGGAAACACCATATATTTT. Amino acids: CASSGDIGNTIYF.

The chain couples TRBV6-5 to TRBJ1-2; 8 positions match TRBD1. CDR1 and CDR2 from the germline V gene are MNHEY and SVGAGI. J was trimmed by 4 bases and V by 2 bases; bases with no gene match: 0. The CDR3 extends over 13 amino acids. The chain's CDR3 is CASSYTGGYGYTF. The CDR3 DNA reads TGTGCCAGCAGTTACACAGGGGGCTATGGCTACACCTTC.

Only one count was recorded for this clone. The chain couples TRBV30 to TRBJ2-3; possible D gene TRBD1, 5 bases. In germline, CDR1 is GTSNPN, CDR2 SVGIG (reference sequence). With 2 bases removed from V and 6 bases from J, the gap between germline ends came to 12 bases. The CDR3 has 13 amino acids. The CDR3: CAWSRGGVDTQYF. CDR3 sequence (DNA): TGTGCCTGGAGTAGGGGTGGTGTGGATACGCAGTATTTT.

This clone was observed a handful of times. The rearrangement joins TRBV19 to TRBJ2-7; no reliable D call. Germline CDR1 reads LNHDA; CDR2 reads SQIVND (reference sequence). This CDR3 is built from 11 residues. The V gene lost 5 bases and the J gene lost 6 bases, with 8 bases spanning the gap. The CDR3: CASSLRREQYF. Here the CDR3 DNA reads TGTGCCAGTAGTCTCCGGCGCGAGCAGTACTTC.

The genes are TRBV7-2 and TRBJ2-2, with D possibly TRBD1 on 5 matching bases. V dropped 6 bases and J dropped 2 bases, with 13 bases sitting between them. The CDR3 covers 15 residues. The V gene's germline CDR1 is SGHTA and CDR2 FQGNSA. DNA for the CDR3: TGTGCCAGCAGTCCAGTCAGGGCAAACACCGGGGAGCTGTTTTTT. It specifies CASSPVRANTGELFF.

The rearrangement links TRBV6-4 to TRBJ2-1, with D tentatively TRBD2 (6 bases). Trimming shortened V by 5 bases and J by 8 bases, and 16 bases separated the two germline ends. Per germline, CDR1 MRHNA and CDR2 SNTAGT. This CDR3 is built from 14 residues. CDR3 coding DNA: TGTGCCAGCAGTCCGGGACTCCTTACGGATGAGCAGTTCTTC. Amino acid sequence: CASSPGLLTDEQFF.

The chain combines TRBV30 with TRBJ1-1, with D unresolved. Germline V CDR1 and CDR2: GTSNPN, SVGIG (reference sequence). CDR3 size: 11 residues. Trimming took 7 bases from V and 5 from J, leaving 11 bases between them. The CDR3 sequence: CASLPWTEAFF. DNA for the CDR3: TGTGCCTCTCTACCGTGGACTGAAGCTTTCTTT. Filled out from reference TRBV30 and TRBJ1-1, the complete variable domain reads SQTIHQWPATLVQPVGSPLSLECTVEGTSNPNLYWYRQAAGRGLQLLFYSVGIGQISSEVPQNLSASRPQDRQFILSSKKLLLSDSGFYLCASLPWTEAFFGQGTRLTVV.

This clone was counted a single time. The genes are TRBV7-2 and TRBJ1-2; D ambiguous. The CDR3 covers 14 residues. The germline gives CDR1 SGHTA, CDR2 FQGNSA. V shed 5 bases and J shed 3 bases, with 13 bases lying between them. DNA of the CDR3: TGTGCCAGCAGCCGGCAGCCCGAATACTATGGCTACACCTTC. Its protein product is CASSRQPEYYGYTF.

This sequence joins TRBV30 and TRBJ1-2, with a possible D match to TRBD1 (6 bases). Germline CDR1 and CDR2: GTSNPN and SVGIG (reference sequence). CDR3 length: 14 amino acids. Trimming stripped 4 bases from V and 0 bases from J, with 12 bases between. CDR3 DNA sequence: TGTGCCTGGACCGGACAGCTCACTAACTATGGCTACACCTTC. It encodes CAWTGQLTNYGYTF.